This paragraph covers one T cell receptor (beta chain) sequence. Germline lookup yields CDR1 SEHNR and CDR2 FQNEAQ (reference sequence). The CDR3 has 17 amino acids. V trimming: 1 base; J trimming: 0 bases; junction bases outside the gene matches: 4. The sample originates from a study of T cell changes during pregnancy in multiple sclerosis. Sequencing was performed with immunoSEQ multiplex PCR; in TCRdb, only in-frame clones are kept and a portion is missing. The sample carries approximately 130,000 clones, roughly 96% recorded once. The starting material was peripheral blood, obtained after pregnancy. V gene TRBV7-9 combines with J gene TRBJ2-3; 10 positions agree with TRBD2. This receptor was obtained from a female donor with multiple sclerosis, enrolled in a pregnancy study. CDR3 protein: CASSLGRTSGSTDTQYF. DNA for the CDR3: TGTGCCAGCAGCTTAGGCCGGACTAGCGGAAGCACAGATACGCAGTATTTT.